One sample yielded the 2 T cell receptor beta chains listed below, sequenced in a study of T cell changes during pregnancy in multiple sclerosis. Clones were sequenced by immunoSEQ multiplex PCR, and TCRdb holds only the in-frame ones, with some missing. The sample holds just over 40,000 clones; 70% to 90% are singletons and the top ten take around 0.51%. The sequencing used CD4+ T cells from peripheral blood mononuclear cells, collected in the first trimester of pregnancy. The source is a female donor with multiple sclerosis, enrolled in a pregnancy study.

The genes are TRBV10-2 and TRBJ2-5; no clear D. Germline assignment: CDR1 WSHSY and CDR2 SAAADI. The CDR3 contains 11 residues. Deletions cut 6 bases from V and 3 bases from J, with 5 bases between. In DNA, the CDR3 is TGCGCCAGCAGCACAAAAGAGACCCAGTACTTC. Protein sequence: CASSTKETQYF.

The rearrangement uses TRBV30 and TRBJ2-7; D is perhaps TRBD1 (7 bases). This CDR3 is 12 amino acids long. Germline V gene sequence: CDR1 GTSNPN, CDR2 SVGIG (reference sequence). Trimming took off 4 bases at V and 3 bases at J, with 10 bases between the two ends. The CDR3 reads CAWTGGNYEQYF. DNA of the CDR3: TGTGCCTGGACAGGGGGGAACTACGAGCAGTACTTC. The complete variable domain, with remaining parts taken from reference TRBV30 and TRBJ2-7, reads SQTIHQWPATLVQPVGSPLSLECTVEGTSNPNLYWYRQAAGRGLQLLFYSVGIGQISSEVPQNLSASRPQDRQFILSSKKLLLSDSGFYLCAWTGGNYEQYFGPGTRLTVT.